Listed here is a single T cell receptor beta chain. The antigen remains undetermined. The data were taken from a study of OX40 agonist ivuxolimab in advanced cancers. Looking at the study overall: People who had prior anti-PD-1, anti-PD-L1 or anti-CTLA-4 therapy could take part, and around 40% had some. A partial response was reached by three patients: one with hepatocellular carcinoma and two with cutaneous melanoma. The study's findings and limits: Relative to CD4+ cells, CD8+ T cells on average had more expanded clones. The study did not work out the antigen specificity of the expanded peripheral T cells.

The CDR3 is 16 amino acids. Germline trimming cut 0 bases from V and 2 bases from J; bases unmatched to any gene: 4. CDR1 is LGHNA, CDR2 YNFKEQ, per germline. Some clones are missing from TCRdb's copy, which holds only in-frame ones; the method was immunoSEQ multiplex PCR. Among 80,000 to 100,000 clones, about nine tenths were seen once, and the ten largest hold under 0.35%. The sequencing here drew on CD4+ or CD8+ T cells sorted from blood, taken in a trial of the OX40 agonist ivuxolimab. The receptor comes from an adult with an advanced solid tumor such as melanoma, head and neck, liver or kidney cancer. The chain has TRBV4-2 and TRBJ2-1; 7 bases are a match to TRBD2. The CDR3 protein is CASSQEASGTYNEQFF. In DNA, the CDR3 is TGTGCCAGCAGCCAAGAGGCTAGCGGTACCTACAATGAGCAGTTCTTC.